The present T cell receptor (beta chain) was sequenced within a study of shared clonotypes between healthy human individuals. Study as a whole: The cohort had two women and three men, ages 18 to 49. Study-wide findings and caveats: Clonotype sharing among the donors was expected to vary with sequencing depth.

Remarks on this clone: The antigen is undetermined.

Assay: immunoSEQ multiplex PCR; the TCRdb copy retains only in-frame clones and omits some. Here the sample spans under 600,000 clones, 95% to 96% being singletons. Germline lookup yields CDR1 MDHEN and CDR2 SYDVKM. The CDR3 loop spans 16 amino acids. Trimming removed 6 bases from V and 1 base from J; junction bases left unmatched: 11. Input material: naive CD4+ T cells sorted from blood. Sample subset: CD45RA+ positively selected. The chain has TRBV28 and TRBJ2-7, with 8 nucleotides matching TRBD2. This clonotype was obtained from a woman aged 30 to 39 in good health. The CDR3 nucleotides are TGTGCCAGCAGAGAAGCGGGAGCTCAATTTTCCTACGAGCAGTACTTC. Protein: CASREAGAQFSYEQYF.